The T cell receptor (beta chain) described here comes from a study of blood T cell repertoires in COVID-19. Study background: The samples span acute and convalescent COVID-19 from the United States, Italy and Spain. Nucleic acid was either cDNA or gDNA, and it came from T cells, B-cell-depleted T cells, or PBMCs.

This CDR3 comprises 15 residues. The V gene end was trimmed by 7 bases and the J gene end by 3 bases; junction bases not matched to a gene: 10. Per the germline V gene, CDR1 is MDHEN and CDR2 is SYDVKM. Per the study methods: Counts of nucleated cells, estimated from reference gene primer amplification, were obtained. Data came from immunoSEQ multiplex PCR; TCRdb stores just in-frame clones and leaves some out. V and J calls plus clone size are reproduced from that table; the DNA served to infer D and trimming. The profile shows approximately 280,000 clones, around 85% of them singletons. The sequenced sample consisted of peripheral blood. The source is a woman aged 25 to 39 who had recovered from COVID-19. The V and J genes are TRBV28 and TRBJ2-7, with 9 bases aligning to TRBD1. The CDR3 protein is CASNVPGQGYYEQYF. The CDR3 DNA reads as TGTGCCAGCAATGTACCGGGACAGGGTTACTACGAGCAGTACTTC.